The clone carrying this T cell receptor (beta chain) has only a few counts. This entry comes from a study of shared T cell receptors in the human thymus. Profiled with immunoSEQ multiplex PCR; TCRdb holds only in-frame clones, not every one. The sample records roughly 660,000 clones, more than 75% being singletons. The CDR3 loop spans 15 amino acids. Germline lookup yields CDR1 MGHRA and CDR2 YSYEKL. V trimming: 1 base; J trimming: 1 base; junction bases outside the gene matches: 3. The data also belong to a second study, concerning human thymus T cells. That work states: Corrective cardiac operations yielded the resected thymus tissue. What related research reported was that thymic repertoires overlapped highly among unrelated individuals.

The sample consisted of thymocytes. The clonotype was recovered from a boy in the first two years of life with a congenital heart defect. The chain recombines TRBV4-1 with TRBJ1-1; TRBD1 agrees at 7 bases. DNA for the CDR3: TGCGCCAGCAGCCAAGGGACAGGCACGAACACTGAAGCTTTCTTT. Protein: CASSQGTGTNTEAFF.